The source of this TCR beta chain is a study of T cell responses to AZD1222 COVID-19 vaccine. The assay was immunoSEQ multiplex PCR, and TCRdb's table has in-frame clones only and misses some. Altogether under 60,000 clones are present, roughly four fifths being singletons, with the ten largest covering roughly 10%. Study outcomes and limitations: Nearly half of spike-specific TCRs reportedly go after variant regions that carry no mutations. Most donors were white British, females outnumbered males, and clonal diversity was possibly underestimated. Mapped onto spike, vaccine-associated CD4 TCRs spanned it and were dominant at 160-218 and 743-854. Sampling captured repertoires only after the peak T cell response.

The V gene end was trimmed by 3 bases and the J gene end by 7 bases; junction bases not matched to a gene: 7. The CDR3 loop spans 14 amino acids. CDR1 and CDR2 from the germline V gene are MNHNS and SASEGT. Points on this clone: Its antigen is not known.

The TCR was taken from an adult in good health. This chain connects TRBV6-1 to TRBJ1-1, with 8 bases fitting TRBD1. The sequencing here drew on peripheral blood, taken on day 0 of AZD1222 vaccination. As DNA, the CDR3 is TGTGCCAGCAGTGACCTAGGACAGGGTGGTGAAGCTTTCTTT. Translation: CASSDLGQGGEAFF.